Listed here are 13 T cell receptor beta chains from one sample, sequenced in a study of shared clonotypes between healthy human individuals. The repertoire was sequenced with immunoSEQ multiplex PCR; TCRdb's copy has only in-frame clones and lacks some. The sample lists 1,400,000 or so clones, 98% to 99% seen once, with 0.36% in the top ten. The sequenced material came from naive CD4+ T cells sorted from blood. Indicated subset: CD45RA+ positively selected. These receptor sequences come from a man aged 25 to 40 in good health.

V gene TRBV11-2 combines with J gene TRBJ2-3; D gene ambiguous. The CDR3 is 14 residues long. With 2 bases removed from V and 7 bases from J, the gap between germline ends came to 13 bases. Germline CDR1 SGHAT, CDR2 FQNNGV. The CDR3 DNA reads as TGTGCCAGCAGCTTATTACGCCTATCCTATACGCAGTATTTT. Protein product: CASSLLRLSYTQYF.

The rearrangement links TRBV5-1 to TRBJ2-3; D gene uncertain. The germline V gene has CDR1 SGHRS and CDR2 YFSETQ. Trimming removed 4 bases from V and 2 bases from J, with 8 bases in between. CDR3 length: 13 residues. The CDR3, as DNA: TGCGCCAGCAGCCCGTTTGACACAGATACGCAGTATTTT. It codes for CASSPFDTDTQYF.

V and J are TRBV18 and TRBJ2-7, with 12 bases identical to TRBD2. V lost 1 base, J lost 2 bases, and 9 bases stayed unmatched. From germline, CDR1 is KGHSH and CDR2 LQKENI. The CDR3 is 18 residues long. This CDR3 is CASSPLPLAGGGTYEQYF. The CDR3 bases are TGTGCCAGCTCACCACTCCCACTAGCGGGAGGCGGCACCTACGAGCAGTACTTC.

This chain connects TRBV7-2 to TRBJ2-7; weak D call: TRBD2 (6 bases). V lost 1 base and J lost 4, with 14 bases in between. Germline V gene lookup returns CDR1 SGHTA and CDR2 FQGNSA. There are 15 residues in the CDR3. The CDR3 region is CASSLVSAAGYEQYF. For the CDR3, the DNA is TGTGCCAGCAGCTTAGTCTCGGCTGCGGGGTACGAGCAGTACTTC.

The J gene is TRBJ1-4, the V gene TRBV5-4; a weak D match, TRBD1 (5 bases). V lost 4 bases, J lost 7 bases, and 20 bases lay in between. The CDR3 is 16 amino acids. CDR1 and CDR2 from the germline V gene are SGHNT and YYREEE (reference sequence). The CDR3 loop is CASSHEPPLGGEKLFF. CDR3 in DNA: TGTGCCAGCAGCCATGAGCCCCCGTTGGGGGGTGAAAAACTGTTTTTT.

To note about this clone: The same CDR3 also results from other DNA sequences found in this sample. The chain carries TRBV7-3 and TRBJ1-2; D call uncertain. The germline V gene has CDR1 SGHTA and CDR2 FQGTGA. The CDR3 loop spans 13 amino acids. V lost 5 bases, J lost 2 bases, and 9 bases lay in between. In DNA, the CDR3 is TGTGCCAGCAGCCAGGACCGGAACTATGGCTACACCTTC. This encodes CASSQDRNYGYTF.

Concerning this clone itself: This specimen includes other DNA sequences encoding the same CDR3. The gene calls are TRBV5-1 and TRBJ2-5, with D maybe TRBD2 (5 bases). The CDR3 sequence is 13 residues long. Germline V CDR1 and CDR2: SGHRS, YFSETQ. The germline V and J ends were trimmed by 0 bases and 4 bases, with 7 bases remaining between them. The CDR3 region is CASSLGAGETQYF. CDR3 DNA sequence: TGCGCCAGCAGCTTGGGGGCGGGAGAGACCCAGTACTTC.

This sequence joins TRBV2 and TRBJ1-1, with D uncertain. This CDR3 spans 12 amino acids. Per the germline V gene, CDR1 is SNHLY and CDR2 is FYNNEI. V was cut by 4 bases and J by 3 bases, with 6 bases left in between. The CDR3 DNA sequence: TGTGCCAGCAGTGGCGTGGACACTGAAGCTTTCTTT. Amino acids: CASSGVDTEAFF.

This clone has just one count. The chain employs TRBV7-6 and TRBJ1-1; D not resolved. The CDR3 consists of 15 residues. V shed 4 bases and J shed 1 base, with 13 bases lying between them. Germline-derived CDR1 and CDR2 are SGHVS and FNYEAQ. CDR3 nucleotide sequence: TGTGCCAGCAGCTCCAACAGCGAGCCGAACACTGAAGCTTTCTTT. It is translated as CASSSNSEPNTEAFF.

The chain joins TRBV6-1 to TRBJ1-2; the D gene is possibly TRBD1 (6 bases). The V end was cut by 3 bases, the J end by 8 bases, with 13 bases between. Germline loops: CDR1 MNHNS, CDR2 SASEGT. This CDR3 has 13 amino acids. CDR3 coding DNA: TGTGCCAGCAGTGACATATACAGGGACGGCTACACCTTC. Its translation is CASSDIYRDGYTF.

The rearrangement links TRBV5-5 to TRBJ2-2; D may be TRBD1 (6 bases). CDR3 length equals 15 residues. The germline V gene encodes CDR1 SGHKS and CDR2 YYEKEE (reference sequence). The ends were cut back, 4 bases at V and 1 base at J, with 11 bases in the middle. CDR3 DNA sequence: TGTGCCAGCAGCATGGGGACAATGAACACCGGGGAGCTGTTTTTT. It encodes CASSMGTMNTGELFF.

The J gene is TRBJ2-7, the V gene TRBV5-1; 7 nucleotides line up with TRBD1. After removal of 0 bases from V and 0 bases from J, the junction contained 3 bases not matched to a gene. CDR3 length equals 15 residues. The germline CDR1 and CDR2 sequences are SGHRS and YFSETQ. CDR3 coding DNA: TGCGCCAGCAGCTTGGTGGGGACAGCCTCCTACGAGCAGTACTTC. It codes for CASSLVGTASYEQYF.

The genes are TRBV7-6 and TRBJ2-3; D unclear. There are 14 residues in the CDR3. CDR1 and CDR2 (germline): SGHVS, FNYEAQ. Trimming took 4 bases from V and 2 from J, leaving 10 bases between them. CDR3 coding DNA: TGTGCCAGCAGCTCTATCTCGAACACAGATACGCAGTATTTT. Protein product: CASSSISNTDTQYF. Full variable domain (outside the CDR3, taken from reference TRBV7-6 and TRBJ2-3): GAGVSQSPRYKVTKRGQDVALRCDPISGHVSLYWYRQALGQGPEFLTYFNYEAQQDKSGLPNDRFSAERPEGSISTLTIQRTEQRDSAMYRCASSSISNTDTQYFGPGTRLTVL.